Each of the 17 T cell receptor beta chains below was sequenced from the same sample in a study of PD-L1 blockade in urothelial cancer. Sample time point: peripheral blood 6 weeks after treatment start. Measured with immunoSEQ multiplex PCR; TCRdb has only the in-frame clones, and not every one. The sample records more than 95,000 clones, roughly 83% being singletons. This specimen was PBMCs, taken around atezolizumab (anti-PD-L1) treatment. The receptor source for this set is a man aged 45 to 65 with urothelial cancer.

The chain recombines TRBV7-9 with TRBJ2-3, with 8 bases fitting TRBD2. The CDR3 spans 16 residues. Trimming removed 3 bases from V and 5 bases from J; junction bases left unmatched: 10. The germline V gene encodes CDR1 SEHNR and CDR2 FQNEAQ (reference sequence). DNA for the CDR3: TGTGCCAGCAGCTTCAGCAGCGGGAGTGTAATAGATACGCAGTATTTT. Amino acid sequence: CASSFSSGSVIDTQYF.

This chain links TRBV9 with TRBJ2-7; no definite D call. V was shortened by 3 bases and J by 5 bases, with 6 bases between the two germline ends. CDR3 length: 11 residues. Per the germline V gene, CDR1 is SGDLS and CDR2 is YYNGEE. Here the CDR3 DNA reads TGTGCCAGCAGCGGGAGTAACGAGCAGTACTTC. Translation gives CASSGSNEQYF.

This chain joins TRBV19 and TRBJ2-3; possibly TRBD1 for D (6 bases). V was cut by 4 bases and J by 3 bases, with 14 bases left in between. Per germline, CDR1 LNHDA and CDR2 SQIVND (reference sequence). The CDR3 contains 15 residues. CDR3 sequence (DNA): TGTGCCAGTAGTAGGGGACAACCGGGAACAGATACGCAGTATTTT. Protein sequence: CASSRGQPGTDTQYF.

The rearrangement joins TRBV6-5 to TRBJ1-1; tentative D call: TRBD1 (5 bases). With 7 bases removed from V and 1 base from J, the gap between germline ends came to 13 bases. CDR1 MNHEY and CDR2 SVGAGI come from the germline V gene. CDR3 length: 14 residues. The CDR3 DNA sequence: TGTGCCAGCACTCGAGGCGGGGGGAACACTGAAGCTTTCTTT. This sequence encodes CASTRGGGNTEAFF.

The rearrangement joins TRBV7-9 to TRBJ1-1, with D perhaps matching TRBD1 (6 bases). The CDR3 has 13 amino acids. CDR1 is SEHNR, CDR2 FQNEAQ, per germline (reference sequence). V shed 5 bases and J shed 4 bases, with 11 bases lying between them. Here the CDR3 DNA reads TGTGCCAGCAGCGTACAGGGAAGCACTGAAGCTTTCTTT. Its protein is CASSVQGSTEAFF. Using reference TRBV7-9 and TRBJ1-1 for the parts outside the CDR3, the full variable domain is DTGVSQNPRHKITKRGQNVTFRCDPISEHNRLYWYRQTLGQGPEFLTYFQNEAQLEKSRLLSDRFSAERPKGSFSTLEIQRTEQGDSAMYLCASSVQGSTEAFFGQGTRLTVV.

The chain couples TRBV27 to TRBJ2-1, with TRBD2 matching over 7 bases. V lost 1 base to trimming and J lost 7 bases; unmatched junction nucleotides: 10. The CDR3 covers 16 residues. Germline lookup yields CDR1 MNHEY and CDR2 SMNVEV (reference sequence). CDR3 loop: CASSLWGGSPGNEQFF. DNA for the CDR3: TGTGCCAGCAGTTTATGGGGCGGGAGCCCGGGGAATGAGCAGTTCTTC.

In DNA form, the CDR3 reads TGTGCCAGCAGCCAAGATTCGGCGGGACGCTCCTACGAGCAGTACTTC. It specifies CASSQDSAGRSYEQYF. The rearrangement joins TRBV14 to TRBJ2-7; weak D call: TRBD2 (6 bases). Deletions cut 0 bases from V and 0 bases from J, with 12 bases between. Looked up from germline, CDR1 is SGHDN and CDR2 is FVKESK. The CDR3 covers 16 residues. The variable domain in full, with the rest retrieved from reference TRBV14 and TRBJ2-7, is EAGVTQFPSHSVIEKGQTVTLRCDPISGHDNLYWYRRVMGKEIKFLLHFVKESKQDESGMPNNRFLAERTGGTYSTLKVQPAELEDSGVYFCASSQDSAGRSYEQYFGPGTRLTVT.

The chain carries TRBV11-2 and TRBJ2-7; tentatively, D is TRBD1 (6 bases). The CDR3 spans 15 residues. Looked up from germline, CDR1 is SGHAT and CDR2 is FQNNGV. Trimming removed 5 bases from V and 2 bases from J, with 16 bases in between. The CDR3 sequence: CASSHAGTSAYEQYF. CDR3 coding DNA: TGTGCCAGCAGCCACGCCGGGACATCCGCCTACGAGCAGTACTTC.

CDR3 amino acids: CASSLTLADEQFF. The CDR3 DNA sequence: TGTGCCAGCTCACTTACTCTAGCCGATGAGCAGTTCTTC. J is TRBJ2-1 and V is TRBV18; D may be TRBD2 (5 bases). Trimming took 4 bases from V and 8 from J, leaving 12 bases between them. CDR3 length: 13 residues. The V gene's germline CDR1 is KGHSH and CDR2 LQKENI.

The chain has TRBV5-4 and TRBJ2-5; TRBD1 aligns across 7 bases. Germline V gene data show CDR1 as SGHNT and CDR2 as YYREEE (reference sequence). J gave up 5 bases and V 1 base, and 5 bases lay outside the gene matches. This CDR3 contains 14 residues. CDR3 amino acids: CASSLFSRGETQYF. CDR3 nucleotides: TGTGCCAGCAGCTTGTTCTCCAGGGGGGAGACCCAGTACTTC.

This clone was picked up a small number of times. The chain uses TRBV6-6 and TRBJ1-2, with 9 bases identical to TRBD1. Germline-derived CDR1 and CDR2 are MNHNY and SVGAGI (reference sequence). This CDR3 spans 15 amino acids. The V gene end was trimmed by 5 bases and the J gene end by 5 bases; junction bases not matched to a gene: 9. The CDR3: CASSLGLGQGYGYTF. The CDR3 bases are TGTGCCAGCAGTCTAGGGCTGGGACAGGGTTATGGCTACACCTTC.

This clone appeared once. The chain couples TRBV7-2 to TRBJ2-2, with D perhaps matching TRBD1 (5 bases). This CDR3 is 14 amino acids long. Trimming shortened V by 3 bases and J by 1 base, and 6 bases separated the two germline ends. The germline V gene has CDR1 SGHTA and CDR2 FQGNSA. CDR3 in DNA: TGTGCCAGCAGCTTGCAGGGGAACACCGGGGAGCTGTTTTTT. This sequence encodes CASSLQGNTGELFF.

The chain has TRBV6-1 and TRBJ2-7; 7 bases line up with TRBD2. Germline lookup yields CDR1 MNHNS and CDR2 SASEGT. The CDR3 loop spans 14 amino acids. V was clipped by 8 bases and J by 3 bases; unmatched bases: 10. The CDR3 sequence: CASSSGPPLYEQYF. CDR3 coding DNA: TGTGCCAGCTCTAGCGGCCCCCCCCTCTACGAGCAGTACTTC.

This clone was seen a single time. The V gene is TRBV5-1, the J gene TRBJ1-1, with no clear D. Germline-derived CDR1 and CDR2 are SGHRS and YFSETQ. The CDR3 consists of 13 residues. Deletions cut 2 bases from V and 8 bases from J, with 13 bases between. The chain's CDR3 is CASSFGDGAEAFF. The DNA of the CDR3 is TGCGCCAGCAGCTTTGGAGACGGAGCGGAAGCTTTCTTT.

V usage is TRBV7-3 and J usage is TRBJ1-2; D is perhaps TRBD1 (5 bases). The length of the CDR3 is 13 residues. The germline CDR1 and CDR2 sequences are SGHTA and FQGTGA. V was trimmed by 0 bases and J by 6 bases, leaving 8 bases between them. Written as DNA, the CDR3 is TGTGCCAGCAGCTTAACGGGGGGGGATGGCTACACCTTC. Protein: CASSLTGGDGYTF.

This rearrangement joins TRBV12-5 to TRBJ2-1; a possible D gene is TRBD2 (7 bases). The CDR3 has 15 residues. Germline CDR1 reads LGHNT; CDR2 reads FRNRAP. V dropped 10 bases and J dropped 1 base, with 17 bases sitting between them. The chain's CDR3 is CATAEGGASYNEQFF. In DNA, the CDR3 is TGTGCTACCGCTGAGGGGGGGGCATCCTACAATGAGCAGTTCTTC.

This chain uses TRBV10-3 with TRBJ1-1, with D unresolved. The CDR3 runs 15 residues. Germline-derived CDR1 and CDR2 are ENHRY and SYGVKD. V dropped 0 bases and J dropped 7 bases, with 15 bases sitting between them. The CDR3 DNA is TGTGCCATCAGTGAGTCGAGCGGCCCCACTAATGAAGCTTTCTTT. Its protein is CAISESSGPTNEAFF.